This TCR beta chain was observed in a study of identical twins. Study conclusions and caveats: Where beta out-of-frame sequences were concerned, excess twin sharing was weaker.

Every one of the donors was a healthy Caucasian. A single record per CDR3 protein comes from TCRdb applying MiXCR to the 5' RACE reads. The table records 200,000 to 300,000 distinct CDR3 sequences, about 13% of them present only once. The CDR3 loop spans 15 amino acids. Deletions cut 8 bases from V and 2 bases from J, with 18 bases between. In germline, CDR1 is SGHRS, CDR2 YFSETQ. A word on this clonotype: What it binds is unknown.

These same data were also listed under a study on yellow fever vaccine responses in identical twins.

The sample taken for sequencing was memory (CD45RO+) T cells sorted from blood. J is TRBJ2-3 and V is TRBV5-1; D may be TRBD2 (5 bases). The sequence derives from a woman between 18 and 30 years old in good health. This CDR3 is CARSQRTGYTDTQYF. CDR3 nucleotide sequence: TGCGCCAGAAGTCAAAGGACGGGATACACAGATACGCAGTATTTT.